A single sample gave rise to the 14 T cell receptor beta chains below, sequenced in a study of blood T cells in healthy people across ages. A second about 6 to 12 cycle PCR used barcoded and J-beta primers. TCRdb reprocessed the 5' RACE reads via MiXCR and lists one record per CDR3 protein. The sample shows fewer than 650,000 distinct CDR3 sequences, roughly a quarter of them seen only once. Another study also made use of these data, one on T cells of mothers and their children.

Sequencing input: blood. The receptors originated from a boy between 2 and 10 years old in good health.

The chain uses TRBV7-2 and TRBJ2-7, with 7 bases identical to TRBD2. This CDR3 region has 15 residues. Trimming cost V 3 bases and J 5 bases; bases outside gene matches: 10. The V gene's germline CDR1 is SGHTA and CDR2 FQGNSA. The CDR3 loop is CASSFGWEGPHEQYF. CDR3 coding DNA: TGTGCCAGCAGCTTCGGATGGGAGGGCCCCCACGAGCAGTACTTC. The full variable domain, completed using reference TRBV7-2 and TRBJ2-7, is GAGVSQSPSNKVTEKGKDVELRCDPISGHTALYWYRQSLGQGLEFLIYFQGNSAPDKSGLPSDRFSAERTGGSVSTLTIQRTQQEDSAVYLCASSFGWEGPHEQYFGPGTRLTVT.

The CDR3 nucleotides are TGTGCCAGCAGCATTAGGGACAGCTCCTACGAGCAGTACTTC. It translates to CASSIRDSSYEQYF. The chain employs TRBV21-1 and TRBJ2-5; TRBD1, the table's D call, lacks a check against the DNA. Judging by the DNA end, TRBJ2-7 fits better; the J call may be wrong. TRBV21-1 is recorded as a pseudogene. The CDR3 runs 14 residues.

This clonotype was counted a few times. V usage is TRBV9 and J usage is TRBJ1-6; D is uncertain. This CDR3 has 13 amino acids. V was shortened by 4 bases and J by 7 bases, with 9 bases between the two germline ends. Germline V lookup: CDR1 SGDLS, CDR2 YYNGEE. This CDR3 reads CASSPRRNSPLHF. CDR3 DNA: TGTGCCAGCAGCCCCCGACGGAATTCACCCCTCCACTTT.

The chain employs TRBV25-1 and TRBJ2-3, with 7 bases identical to TRBD2. Germline loops: CDR1 MGHDK, CDR2 SYGVNS. This CDR3 has 15 amino acids. J lost 3 bases, V lost 6 bases, and 9 bases had no gene match. CDR3 sequence: CASSYPGGRTDTQYF. For the CDR3, the DNA is TGTGCCAGCAGCTACCCTGGCGGGAGAACAGATACGCAGTATTTT.

The J gene is TRBJ1-5, the V gene TRBV19; 11 bases are shared with TRBD1. Germline loops: CDR1 LNHDA, CDR2 SQIVND (reference sequence). CDR3 length equals 16 residues. V shed 8 bases, J shed 0 bases, and the junction held 6 bases outside the gene matches. The CDR3 region has the DNA TGTGCCAGTCGGGACAGGGGGTATGGTAGCAATCAGCCCCAGCATTTT. Protein sequence: CASRDRGYGSNQPQHF.

The CDR3 reads CASSPLDRRTGELFF. For the CDR3, the DNA is TGTGCCAGCAGTCCGCTGGACAGAAGGACCGGGGAGCTGTTTTTT. The chain joins TRBV12-3 or TRBV12-4 to TRBJ2-2; a possible D gene is TRBD1 (6 bases). V lost 5 bases to trimming and J lost 5 bases, with 15 bases between them. The CDR3 sequence is 15 residues long.

This clonotype was counted only a few times. The chain has TRBV4-3 and TRBJ2-1; D unclear. CDR1 and CDR2 from the germline V gene are LGHNA and YSLEER. Trimming took off 1 base at V and 2 bases at J, with 9 bases between the two ends. This CDR3 region has 15 residues. In nucleotides, the CDR3 is TGCGCCAGCAGCCAAGGGGTGGGTGCCTACAATGAGCAGTTCTTC. Its protein is CASSQGVGAYNEQFF.

This clonotype was seen a few times. The chain recombines TRBV29-1 with TRBJ1-1; D gene unclear. V lost 4 bases and J 7 bases, leaving 10 bases between the germline ends. Germline-derived CDR1 and CDR2 are SQVTM and ANQGSEA. The length of the CDR3 is 11 residues. CDR3 sequence reads: CSVAWQNEAFF. The CDR3 nucleotides read TGCAGCGTTGCATGGCAGAATGAAGCTTTCTTT.

The chain uses TRBV20-1 and TRBJ2-6; D might be TRBD2 (5 bases). Per the germline V gene, CDR1 is DFQATT and CDR2 is SNEGSKA (reference sequence). The CDR3 loop spans 16 amino acids. V lost 3 bases to trimming and J lost 3 bases, with 15 bases between them. The CDR3 sequence is CSASTRVRGGANVLTF. DNA of the CDR3: TGCAGTGCTAGTACAAGGGTCCGGGGTGGGGCCAACGTCCTGACTTTC.

A note on this clonotype: The final CDR3 position lacks the conserved phenylalanine or tryptophan, pointing to a likely read error. The chain joins TRBV12-3 or TRBV12-4 to TRBJ1-5; D is perhaps TRBD1 (6 bases). The V end lost 2 bases, the J end lost 4 bases, and 15 bases lay between the germline ends. The CDR3 runs 16 residues. The DNA for the CDR3 is TGTGCCAGCAGTTTACTCTTGGGACAAGGGAATCAGCCCCAGCATCTT. This sequence encodes CASSLLLGQGNQPQHL.

This clonotype has a single count. The gene calls are TRBV29-1 and TRBJ2-7; TRBD2 might be the D (5 bases). V was clipped by 1 base and J by 6 bases, with 19 bases between them. From germline, CDR1 is SQVTM and CDR2 ANQGSEA. The CDR3 is 15 amino acids. CDR3 DNA: TGCAGCGTTGAAGCCGTCAGAGCGGCGGCTACCGAGCAGTACTTC. Encoded protein: CSVEAVRAAATEQYF.

The sample holds a few counts of this clonotype. This chain uses TRBV6-6 with TRBJ1-6; D unclear. This CDR3 has 14 residues. Germline V gene data show CDR1 as MNHNY and CDR2 as SVGAGI (reference sequence). V was trimmed by 6 bases and J by 3 bases, leaving 9 bases between them. CDR3: CASSPDFYNSPLHF. Here the CDR3 DNA reads TGTGCCAGCAGCCCAGACTTCTATAATTCACCCCTCCACTTT.

This chain connects TRBV12-3 or TRBV12-4 to TRBJ1-2, with D possibly matching TRBD1 (5 bases). V gave up 8 bases and J gave up 8 bases, with 15 bases separating them. The CDR3 is made up of 12 amino acids. CDR3: CASLRGSGGYTF. The CDR3 DNA reads as TGTGCCAGCCTCCGGGGCAGTGGCGGCTACACCTTC.

The chain carries TRBV4-3 and TRBJ2-2; D ambiguous. The CDR3 spans 16 residues. The germline V gene encodes CDR1 LGHNA and CDR2 YSLEER. Trimming cost V 0 bases and J 4 bases, with 12 bases left between them. CDR3: CASSQDLVAGTGELFF. CDR3 sequence (DNA): TGCGCCAGCAGCCAAGATCTTGTAGCAGGCACCGGGGAGCTGTTTTTT.